The 21 T cell receptor beta chains reported below all come from one sample, sequenced in a study of T cells in Graves' hyperthyroidism and ophthalmopathy. Amplification targeted TCR beta CDR3 regions from RNA transcripts. Primed by the HTBI set, a first-round RT-PCR was run on the TCR CDR3. TCRdb analysed the multiplex PCR reads with MiXCR anew, one entry per CDR3 protein. The sample carries about 500,000 distinct CDR3 sequences, around 43% recorded once. Sequenced input: peripheral blood or thyroid tissue (not recorded which). These receptors all stem from an adult woman with Graves' disease, either hyperthyroidism or ophthalmopathy (not recorded which).

The chain couples TRBV11-1 to TRBJ1-1; unclear D gene. The germline V and J ends were trimmed by 8 bases and 6 bases, with 10 bases remaining between them. This CDR3 is 11 amino acids long. In germline, CDR1 is SGHAT, CDR2 FQDESV (reference sequence). CDR3 protein: CASLGGAEAFF. The CDR3 region has the DNA TGTGCCAGCCTAGGTGGGGCTGAAGCTTTCTTT. Combining the CDR3 with reference TRBV11-1 and TRBJ1-1 gives the whole variable domain EAEVAQSPRYKITEKSQAVAFWCDPISGHATLYWYRQILGQGPELLVQFQDESVVDDSQLPKDRFSAERLKGVDSTLKIQPAELGDSAMYLCASLGGAEAFFGQGTRLTVV.

This clonotype has a count of ten or more. Here the CDR3 DNA reads TGTGCCAGTAGTGAACGGGACAGGGCCCCTGAAGCTTTCTTT. This codes for CASSERDRAPEAFF. The gene calls are TRBV19 and TRBJ1-1; TRBD1 aligns across 9 bases. This CDR3 is built from 14 residues. The V gene end was trimmed by 5 bases and the J gene end by 6 bases; junction bases not matched to a gene: 7. The germline CDR1 and CDR2 sequences are LNHDA and SQIVND (reference sequence).

As concerns this clonotype: Compared with germline, one end of the junction differs, possibly owing to a read error. The CDR3 sequence: CASSDLSGSGCTF. CDR3 DNA: TGTGCCAGCAGTGATTTGTCAGGGTCAGGCTGCACCTTC. V usage is TRBV2 and J usage is TRBJ1-2; D possibly corresponds to TRBD1 (5 bases). The CDR3 sequence is 13 residues long. Germline V CDR1 and CDR2: SNHLY, FYNNEI.

This clonotype showed up many times. In nucleotides, the CDR3 is TGCAGCGTCCGGACAGGGGAGTCCTACGAGCAGTACTTC. Protein sequence: CSVRTGESYEQYF. V and J are TRBV29-1 and TRBJ2-7, with 9 nucleotides matching TRBD1. The CDR3 has 13 residues. Germline V gene data show CDR1 as SQVTM and CDR2 as ANQGSEA. Trimming removed 6 bases from V and 1 base from J; junction bases left unmatched: 4.

The sample holds a few counts of this clonotype. This rearrangement joins TRBV2 to TRBJ1-2, with D tentatively TRBD1 (6 bases). The germline V gene has CDR1 SNHLY and CDR2 FYNNEI. This CDR3 is 14 amino acids long. Trimming shortened V by 4 bases and J by 10 bases, and 19 bases separated the two germline ends. CDR3 sequence: CASSVTGTKGPYTF. Here the CDR3 DNA reads TGTGCCAGCAGTGTCACAGGGACAAAGGGCCCCTACACCTTC.

This clonotype appeared a few times. The chain employs TRBV10-2 and TRBJ1-5; D uncertain. Deletions cut 0 bases from V and 0 bases from J, with 3 bases between. The germline gives CDR1 WSHSY, CDR2 SAAADI. This CDR3 contains 14 residues. In DNA, the CDR3 is TGCGCCAGCAGTGAGTCGAATAGCAATCAGCCCCAGCATTTT. It is translated as CASSESNSNQPQHF.

The table lists this clonotype with many counts. The chain employs TRBV10-3 and TRBJ2-7, with 9 bases lining up with TRBD2. Germline V CDR1 and CDR2: ENHRY, SYGVKD. The V segment lost 3 bases and the J segment 5 bases; nucleotides outside the gene matches: 2. CDR3 length: 13 residues. This CDR3 reads CAISDLAGNEQYF. CDR3 nucleotides: TGTGCCATCAGTGACCTAGCGGGGAACGAGCAGTACTTC.

Regarding this clonotype: A much more abundant neighbour one base away suggests this may be a read error. The chain uses TRBV6-1 and TRBJ1-1; no clear D gene. This CDR3 comprises 12 residues. Germline values: CDR1 MNHNS, CDR2 SASEGT. CDR3 loop: CAISEGYTEAFF. The DNA of the CDR3 is TGTGCCATCAGTGAAGGGTACACTGAAGCTTTCTTT.

The table lists this clonotype with a count of one. One end of the junction varies from germline; a read error may be responsible. The J gene is TRBJ1-2, the V gene TRBV2; TRBD1 matches 8 bases. In germline, CDR1 is SNHLY, CDR2 FYNNEI. The CDR3 consists of 13 residues. CDR3 sequence reads: CVSRAGGGNGYTF. The CDR3 DNA follows: TGTGTCAGCAGGGCAGGGGGCGGTAATGGCTACACCTTC.

This clonotype was picked up many times. The chain couples TRBV6-5 to TRBJ2-6; D is unresolved. In germline, CDR1 is MNHEY, CDR2 SVGAGI. This CDR3 is built from 14 residues. Trimming shortened V by 2 bases and J by 0 bases, and 2 bases separated the two germline ends. As DNA, the CDR3 is TGTGCCAGCAGTTACAACTCTGGGGCCAACGTCCTGACTTTC. Translation: CASSYNSGANVLTF.

The chain recombines TRBV27 with TRBJ2-7, with 9 bases fitting TRBD2. This CDR3 is built from 14 residues. Unmatched junction bases numbered 8, after V lost 8 bases and J lost 3 bases. CDR1 and CDR2 (germline): MNHEY, SMNVEV (reference sequence). The CDR3 region is CASDIAGDHYEQYF. The CDR3 nucleotides read TGTGCCAGCGATATAGCGGGAGACCACTACGAGCAGTACTTC.

This rearrangement joins TRBV5-1 to TRBJ1-6; D unclear. The germline V gene has CDR1 SGHRS and CDR2 YFSETQ. The CDR3 has 16 amino acids. V was clipped by 3 bases and J by 3 bases, with 13 bases between them. The DNA of the CDR3 is TGCGCCAGCAGCTCGGGCCCCCATTTCTATAATTCACCCCTCCACTTT. Its translation is CASSSGPHFYNSPLHF.

This chain joins TRBV5-1 and TRBJ2-7; D call uncertain. V lost 6 bases and J 6 bases, leaving 10 bases between the germline ends. Germline CDR1 SGHRS, CDR2 YFSETQ. CDR3 length: 11 amino acids. The CDR3 reads CASNFAGEQYV. The CDR3 DNA sequence: TGCGCCAGCAACTTCGCAGGCGAGCAGTACGTC.

CDR3 nucleotide sequence: TGTGCCAGCAGCCAAATGACAGGAGGAGGGTATTCACCCCTCCACTTT. Translation: CASSQMTGGGYSPLHF. The chain combines TRBV11-2 with TRBJ1-6; TRBD1 might be the D (6 bases). The CDR3 has 16 amino acids. V was trimmed by 5 bases and J by 8 bases, leaving 19 bases between them. In germline, CDR1 is SGHAT, CDR2 FQNNGV. The full variable domain, rest sourced from reference TRBV11-2 and TRBJ1-6, is EAGVAQSPRYKIIEKRQSVAFWCNPISGHATLYWYQQILGQGPKLLIQFQNNGVVDDSQLPKDRFSAERLKGVDSTLKIQPAKLEDSAVYLCASSQMTGGGYSPLHFGNGTRLTVT.

V gene TRBV29-1 combines with J gene TRBJ2-5, with 8 bases identical to TRBD2. The junction had 16 bases not matched to a gene; V was cut back by 5 bases and J by 11 bases. Per germline, CDR1 SQVTM and CDR2 ANQGSEA. The CDR3 has 14 residues. DNA of the CDR3: TGCAGCGTTAAACGGGAGGGCCGACACAATGAGCAGTACTTC. This translates into CSVKREGRHNEQYF. The complete variable domain, with remaining parts taken from reference TRBV29-1 and TRBJ2-5, reads SAVISQKPSRDICQRGTSLTIQCQVDSQVTMMFWYRQQPGQSLTLIATANQGSEATYESGFVIDKFPISRPNLTFSTLTVSNMSPEDSSIYLCSVKREGRHNEQYFGPGTRLLVL.

In its sample, this clonotype was seen many times. The J gene is TRBJ1-1, the V gene TRBV25-1; no clear D. CDR3 size: 15 residues. CDR1 and CDR2 from the germline V gene are MGHDK and SYGVNS. The ends were cut back, 6 bases at V and 6 bases at J, with 20 bases in the middle. The CDR3 is CASSENRERGPEAFF. The CDR3 DNA is TGTGCCAGCAGCGAAAACCGAGAACGTGGCCCTGAAGCTTTCTTT.

A few counts support this clonotype. This rearrangement joins TRBV20-1 to TRBJ1-1; D perhaps matches TRBD1 (6 bases). The CDR3 contains 11 residues. Trimming cost V 7 bases and J 6 bases, with 12 bases left between them. Germline values: CDR1 DFQATT, CDR2 SNEGSKA (reference sequence). This CDR3 is CSGRQASEAFF. In nucleotides, the CDR3 is TGCAGTGGGCGACAGGCCTCTGAAGCTTTCTTT.

This clonotype was seen a handful of times. The chain carries TRBV12-3 or TRBV12-4 and TRBJ1-5, with D perhaps TRBD1 (5 bases). With 6 bases removed from V and 0 bases from J, the gap between germline ends came to 12 bases. The CDR3 is made up of 15 amino acids. CDR3 sequence reads: CASSQQRGSNQPQHF. DNA for the CDR3: TGTGCCAGCAGCCAACAGAGGGGTAGCAATCAGCCCCAGCATTTT.

This clonotype was recorded many times. J is TRBJ1-1 and V is TRBV19; unclear D gene. Germline CDR1 LNHDA, CDR2 SQIVND (reference sequence). V was clipped by 7 bases and J by 4 bases, with 13 bases between them. The CDR3 contains 13 residues. CDR3 DNA: TGTGCCAGTATTTATCGGCCGGGCACTGAAGCTTTCTTT. Encoded protein: CASIYRPGTEAFF.

This clonotype has ten or more counts. The CDR3 protein is CASSGTGTRNYGYTF. The CDR3 region has the DNA TGTGCCAGCAGCGGAACCGGGACAAGAAACTATGGCTACACCTTC. V is TRBV5-6 and J is TRBJ1-2; maybe TRBD1 (6 bases). The CDR3 contains 15 residues. Germline V CDR1 and CDR2: SGHDT, YYEEEE. V shed 4 bases and J shed 2 bases, with 15 bases lying between them.

V usage is TRBV10-3 and J usage is TRBJ1-6, with a weak D call TRBD1 (5 bases). The germline V and J ends were trimmed by 6 bases and 4 bases, with 13 bases remaining between them. Germline V lookup: CDR1 ENHRY, CDR2 SYGVKD. The CDR3 has 15 amino acids. Here the CDR3 reads CAISDPRQYNSPLHF. The CDR3, as DNA: TGTGCCATCAGCGACCCACGACAGTATAATTCACCCCTCCACTTT.